This passage covers 32 T cell receptor beta chains from one sample sequenced in a study of blood T cell repertoires in COVID-19. Sequencing was performed with immunoSEQ multiplex PCR; in TCRdb, only in-frame clones are kept and a portion is missing. The sample yields more than 100,000 clones, more than 85% seen once. Source material: peripheral blood. Receptor source: a man over 45 with active or convalescent COVID-19.

J is TRBJ1-5 and V is TRBV10-3; TRBD1 aligns across 9 bases. Germline V CDR1 and CDR2: ENHRY, SYGVKD. V trimming: 3 bases; J trimming: 0 bases; junction bases outside the gene matches: 3. This CDR3 has 16 amino acids. The CDR3 sequence: CAISDTGGISNQPQHF. CDR3 in DNA: TGTGCCATCAGTGACACAGGGGGCATTAGCAATCAGCCCCAGCATTTT.

The chain has TRBV19 and TRBJ1-2; possibly TRBD1 for D (5 bases). Germline V CDR1 and CDR2: LNHDA, SQIVND (reference sequence). Trimming left V 3 bases short and J 5 bases short, with 16 bases between. The length of the CDR3 is 15 residues. CDR3 DNA: TGTGCCAGTAGTATCCCCCTGCGGGACGGATATGGCTACACCTTC. Its protein is CASSIPLRDGYGYTF.

The table lists this clone with a count of one. The gene calls are TRBV21-1 and TRBJ2-3; TRBD2 is the table's D call and was not checked against the DNA. TRBV21-1 is labeled a pseudogene. The CDR3 runs to 18 residues. Written as DNA, the CDR3 is TGTGCCAGCAGCAATGGGACTAGCGGGGGACCTAGCACAGATACGCAGTATTTT. Translating it yields CASSNGTSGGPSTDTQYF.

The chain employs TRBV19 and TRBJ2-5, with 8 bases identical to TRBD1. The CDR3 contains 16 residues. Germline values: CDR1 LNHDA, CDR2 SQIVND (reference sequence). Trimming took 5 bases from V and 4 from J; bases not matched to a gene: 12. In nucleotides, the CDR3 is TGTGCCAGTAGTCACCCCAGGGGGCGAATAGGAGAGACCCAGTACTTC. This gives the protein CASSHPRGRIGETQYF.

The chain carries TRBV29-1 and TRBJ2-3; 10 positions match TRBD2. V was pared by 7 bases and J by 2 bases, with 6 bases of the junction left unmatched. Germline V CDR1 and CDR2: SQVTM, ANQGSEA. The CDR3 runs to 14 residues. The DNA for the CDR3 is TGCAGCGGGGGAAGCGGGAGGGCCACAGATACGCAGTATTTT. Translation gives CSGGSGRATDTQYF.

V gene TRBV19 combines with J gene TRBJ2-5, with 7 bases fitting TRBD2. The CDR3 extends over 14 amino acids. The germline gives CDR1 LNHDA, CDR2 SQIVND (reference sequence). V gave up 5 bases and J gave up 5 bases; unmatched junction bases: 8. The CDR3 here is CASSDSSGGETQYF. The CDR3 DNA follows: TGTGCCAGTAGTGACAGCTCGGGAGGCGAGACCCAGTACTTC.

The chain joins TRBV27 to TRBJ2-5; D not resolved. CDR1 is MNHEY, CDR2 SMNVEV, per germline (reference sequence). Trimming removed 3 bases at V and 4 bases at J, with 15 bases between. The CDR3 extends over 15 amino acids. In DNA, the CDR3 is TGTGCCAGCAGTTTGGTAGGCGGCAACGGAGAGACCCAGTACTTC. It encodes CASSLVGGNGETQYF.

The chain is built from TRBV2 and TRBJ1-5; a weak D match, TRBD1 (6 bases). V was clipped by 8 bases and J by 3 bases, with 17 bases between them. CDR1 and CDR2 (germline): SNHLY, FYNNEI. This CDR3 region has 15 residues. The CDR3 reads CASYQRPGDNQPQHF. The CDR3 DNA is TGTGCCAGCTACCAGAGGCCAGGGGACAATCAGCCCCAGCATTTT.

Notes on this clone: The identical CDR3 is also encoded by other nucleotide sequences in the sample. The chain has TRBV5-1 and TRBJ2-3, with 10 bases fitting TRBD1. This CDR3 contains 15 residues. CDR1 SGHRS and CDR2 YFSETQ come from the germline V gene. J gave up 1 base and V 4 bases, and 3 bases lay outside the gene matches. The CDR3 region has the DNA TGCGCCAGCAGCCTCGGGACAGGGGGCACAGATACGCAGTATTTT. Translating it yields CASSLGTGGTDTQYF. Variable domain in full (rest from reference TRBV5-1 and TRBJ2-3): KAGVTQTPRYLIKTRGQQVTLSCSPISGHRSVSWYQQTPGQGLQFLFEYFSETQRNKGNFPGRFSGRQFSNSRSEMNVSTLELGDSALYLCASSLGTGGTDTQYFGPGTRLTVL.

The chain couples TRBV5-1 to TRBJ1-1, with TRBD1 matching over 8 bases. Per the germline V gene, CDR1 is SGHRS and CDR2 is YFSETQ. Unmatched junction bases numbered 7, after V lost 0 bases and J lost 9 bases. The length of the CDR3 is 14 residues. The CDR3 nucleotides are TGCGCCAGCAGCTTGGGTGACAGGGGTAATAAAGCTTTCTTT. It yields the protein CASSLGDRGNKAFF. Full variable domain (rest looked up from reference TRBV5-1 and TRBJ1-1): KAGVTQTPRYLIKTRGQQVTLSCSPISGHRSVSWYQQTPGQGLQFLFEYFSETQRNKGNFPGRFSGRQFSNSRSEMNVSTLELGDSALYLCASSLGDRGNKAFFGQGTRLTVV.

The chain combines TRBV2 with TRBJ2-2; D is undetermined. Germline loops: CDR1 SNHLY, CDR2 FYNNEI. Trimming took 2 bases from V and 3 from J, leaving 10 bases between them. This CDR3 spans 15 amino acids. CDR3 bases: TGTGCCAGCAGTGAAATTCGAACGGACACCGGGGAGCTGTTTTTT. Translated, it gives CASSEIRTDTGELFF. Full variable domain (missing parts from reference TRBV2 and TRBJ2-2): EPEVTQTPSHQVTQMGQEVILRCVPISNHLYFYWYRQILGQKVEFLVSFYNNEISEKSEIFDDQFSVERPDGSNFTLKIRSTKLEDSAMYFCASSEIRTDTGELFFGEGSRLTVL.

The chain uses TRBV6-4 and TRBJ2-1; 8 bases line up with TRBD2. Germline V gives CDR1 MRHNA, CDR2 SNTAGT. The CDR3 covers 19 residues. Trimming cost V 3 bases and J 2 bases; bases outside gene matches: 15. CDR3 residues: CASSENSRFTGGAYNEQFF. In DNA form, the CDR3 reads TGTGCCAGCAGTGAGAACTCGAGGTTTACGGGGGGGGCCTACAATGAGCAGTTCTTC.

The chain combines TRBV25-1 with TRBJ2-7, with D possibly TRBD1 on 6 matching bases. V dropped 9 bases and J dropped 0 bases, with 12 bases sitting between them. Germline V gene lookup returns CDR1 MGHDK and CDR2 SYGVNS. The CDR3 consists of 13 residues. Written as DNA, the CDR3 is TGTGCCAGTAGAGACAGGATCTCCTACGAGCAGTACTTC. Residues: CASRDRISYEQYF.

This clone was seen only a few times. The chain links TRBV4-1 to TRBJ2-1, with 7 bases fitting TRBD2. The J segment lost 6 bases and the V segment lost 0 bases, leaving 14 bases of the junction unmatched. CDR1 and CDR2 from the germline V gene are MGHRA and YSYEKL. CDR3 length equals 18 residues. The chain's CDR3 is CASSQDTRGVPALNEQFF. In nucleotides, the CDR3 is TGCGCCAGCAGCCAAGATACCCGGGGGGTCCCGGCGCTCAATGAGCAGTTCTTC.

As regards this clone: One end of the junction varies from germline; a read error may be responsible. CDR3 in amino acids: CASIKDAGLAGNRNF. The CDR3 coding sequence is TGTGCCAGCATCAAGGACGCGGGACTAGCGGGGAATCGGAACTTC. This chain links TRBV6-5 with TRBJ2-7, with 13 nucleotides matching TRBD2. Germline V gives CDR1 MNHEY, CDR2 SVGAGI. This CDR3 has 15 residues.

The rearrangement uses TRBV19 and TRBJ2-7, with 10 bases fitting TRBD2. The CDR3 runs to 15 residues. Germline V gives CDR1 LNHDA, CDR2 SQIVND (reference sequence). Trimming removed 5 bases from V and 5 bases from J; junction bases left unmatched: 9. DNA for the CDR3: TGTGCCAGTAGTGCATCTAGCGGGAGTTTTGACGAGCAGTACTTC. Translated: CASSASSGSFDEQYF.

The rearrangement links TRBV3-1 (or the pseudogene TRBV3-2) to TRBJ2-7; possibly TRBD2 for D (5 bases). In germline, CDR1 is LGHDT, CDR2 YNNKEL (reference sequence). This CDR3 has 13 amino acids. The V end was cut by 1 base, the J end by 3 bases, with 7 bases between. The CDR3 region has the DNA TGTGCCAGCAGCCAAGGACTATACTACGAGCAGTACTTC. It codes for CASSQGLYYEQYF.

The rearrangement uses TRBV10-3 and TRBJ2-2, with 8 bases aligning to TRBD2. Germline-derived CDR1 and CDR2 are ENHRY and SYGVKD. The CDR3 is 14 residues long. The V and J ends lost 7 bases and 1 base, in that order; junction bases with no gene match: 2. CDR3 residues: CAIKRGQNTGELFF. The CDR3 region has the DNA TGTGCCATCAAGCGGGGGCAGAACACCGGGGAGCTGTTTTTT.

In this sample, this clone turned up once. J is TRBJ2-2 and V is TRBV5-1; the match to TRBD2 covers 9 bases. This CDR3 contains 16 residues. V trimming: 4 bases; J trimming: 6 bases; junction bases outside the gene matches: 10. The V gene's germline CDR1 is SGHRS and CDR2 YFSETQ. CDR3 region: CASSPISGGNSGELFF. The CDR3, as DNA: TGCGCCAGCAGCCCGATTAGCGGGGGTAATTCCGGGGAGCTGTTTTTT.

The rearrangement joins TRBV4-3 to TRBJ2-3, with TRBD2 identical over 12 bases. V was clipped by 4 bases and J by 4 bases; unmatched bases: 6. CDR1 is LGHNA, CDR2 YSLEER, per germline. The CDR3 is 16 amino acids. CDR3: CASSPGLAGLPDTQYF. The CDR3 region has the DNA TGCGCCAGCAGCCCTGGACTAGCGGGGCTACCAGATACGCAGTATTTT.

The chain carries TRBV4-1 and TRBJ2-7, with TRBD1 matching over 9 bases. V trimming: 3 bases; J trimming: 6 bases; junction bases outside the gene matches: 12. The CDR3 is made up of 16 amino acids. The germline V gene encodes CDR1 MGHRA and CDR2 YSYEKL. CDR3 nucleotides: TGCGCCAGCAGCCAGGGCTTGGGACAGGGAGTTGTCGAGCAGTACTTC. Translated: CASSQGLGQGVVEQYF.

The chain couples TRBV29-1 to TRBJ1-2; D might be TRBD1 (6 bases). V was cut by 4 bases and J by 7 bases, with 13 bases left in between. CDR1 is SQVTM and CDR2 is ANQGSEA in the germline V gene. This CDR3 is 12 amino acids long. The CDR3 region is CSVVQGSGGYTF. The CDR3 DNA reads TGCAGCGTTGTACAGGGATCGGGTGGCTACACCTTC.

This rearrangement joins TRBV4-3 to TRBJ1-2, with 7 nucleotides matching TRBD1. The CDR3 loop spans 16 amino acids. J was trimmed by 0 bases and V by 0 bases; bases with no gene match: 4. The germline CDR1 and CDR2 sequences are LGHNA and YSLEER. In DNA, the CDR3 is TGCGCCAGCAGCCAAGACCGGGACAGACCTAACTATGGCTACACCTTC. Amino acids: CASSQDRDRPNYGYTF.

V is TRBV29-1 and J is TRBJ1-2, with TRBD1 matching over 7 bases. Trimming took 4 bases from V and 6 from J; bases not matched to a gene: 5. This CDR3 is built from 12 residues. The germline V gene encodes CDR1 SQVTM and CDR2 ANQGSEA. The CDR3 loop is CSVGTGKDGYTF. The CDR3 region has the DNA TGCAGCGTTGGGACAGGTAAAGATGGCTACACCTTC.

The genes are TRBV28 and TRBJ2-1; D remains ambiguous. V lost 3 bases, J lost 10 bases, and 7 bases lay in between. Germline lookup yields CDR1 MDHEN and CDR2 SYDVKM. The CDR3 consists of 11 residues. The CDR3 loop is CASSFSWEQFF. CDR3 coding DNA: TGTGCCAGCAGTTTTAGTTGGGAGCAGTTCTTC.

This rearrangement joins TRBV5-1 to TRBJ2-2, with TRBD2 identical over 11 bases. Looked up from germline, CDR1 is SGHRS and CDR2 is YFSETQ. The junction had 4 bases not matched to a gene; V was cut back by 3 bases and J by 0 bases. This CDR3 has 17 amino acids. The CDR3 protein is CASSSGLAGSNTGELFF. The CDR3 DNA is TGCGCCAGCAGCTCAGGACTAGCGGGCTCGAACACCGGGGAGCTGTTTTTT.

V and J are TRBV24-1 and TRBJ1-2, with a tentative D call TRBD1 (5 bases). The germline V gene has CDR1 KGHDR and CDR2 SFDVKD. CDR3 length: 12 amino acids. The V and J ends lost 7 bases and 8 bases respectively, with 13 bases between them. As DNA, the CDR3 is TGTGCCACCAGCAGGGATAGTCGGGGCTACACCTTC. This translates into CATSRDSRGYTF.

CDR3 region: CASSAVPSGGGGELFF. In DNA form, the CDR3 reads TGTGCCAGCAGTGCGGTCCCTAGCGGGGGCGGCGGGGAGCTGTTTTTT. The gene calls are TRBV2 and TRBJ2-2; 10 bases agree with TRBD2. Looked up from germline, CDR1 is SNHLY and CDR2 is FYNNEI. This CDR3 has 16 amino acids. The J segment lost 7 bases and the V segment lost 4 bases, leaving 9 bases of the junction unmatched.

This chain links TRBV11-3 with TRBJ1-1; D unclear. This CDR3 is built from 13 residues. Germline V gene lookup returns CDR1 SGHNT and CDR2 YENEEA. The V end was cut by 5 bases, the J end by 4 bases, with 11 bases between. The CDR3 sequence: CASSVGRGTEAFF. For the CDR3, the DNA is TGTGCCAGCAGCGTCGGCCGGGGCACTGAAGCTTTCTTT.

The chain employs TRBV5-1 and TRBJ2-1; the match to TRBD1 covers 8 bases. After removal of 4 bases from V and 5 bases from J, the junction contained 8 bases not matched to a gene. This CDR3 contains 15 residues. The germline gives CDR1 SGHRS, CDR2 YFSETQ. The CDR3 nucleotides read TGCGCCAGCAGCCTGGACACAGGGGGTAACAATGAGCAGTTCTTC. Protein product: CASSLDTGGNNEQFF.

The gene calls are TRBV2 and TRBJ1-3; D is perhaps TRBD1 (5 bases). CDR3 length: 17 amino acids. V lost 3 bases and J lost 5, with 20 bases in between. Germline CDR1 reads SNHLY; CDR2 reads FYNNEI. The CDR3 coding sequence is TGTGCCAGCAGTGATACGCAGGGCCAGCTCCCACGAAACACCATATATTTT. Its translation is CASSDTQGQLPRNTIYF.

The CDR3 sequence: CASSLSRVANEQFF. CDR3 sequence (DNA): TGTGCCAGCAGTTTATCGAGGGTTGCAAATGAGCAGTTCTTC. The chain employs TRBV27 and TRBJ2-1; possible D gene TRBD2, 5 bases. Deletions cut 0 bases from V and 7 bases from J, with 10 bases between. CDR1 MNHEY and CDR2 SMNVEV come from the germline V gene (reference sequence). The length of the CDR3 is 14 residues.